Described below is a single TCR beta chain sequence and its context. The CDR3 runs 12 residues. Looked up from germline, CDR1 is SNHLY and CDR2 is FYNNEI. Trimming took 4 bases from V and 1 from J, leaving 4 bases between them. This sample stems from a study of blood T cell repertoires in COVID-19. Some clones are missing from TCRdb's copy, which holds only in-frame ones; the method was immunoSEQ multiplex PCR. The sample has about half a million clones, about 91% seen once. The chain has TRBV2 and TRBJ1-1; D gene unclear. The sequence was collected from a man younger than 30 with COVID-19, enrolled during active disease. Sequenced material: peripheral blood. In nucleotides, the CDR3 is TGTGCCAGCAGTGGACAGAACACTGAAGCTTTCTTT. This sequence encodes CASSGQNTEAFF. The whole variable domain, filled in from reference TRBV2 and TRBJ1-1, reads EPEVTQTPSHQVTQMGQEVILRCVPISNHLYFYWYRQILGQKVEFLVSFYNNEISEKSEIFDDQFSVERPDGSNFTLKIRSTKLEDSAMYFCASSGQNTEAFFGQGTRLTVV.